This TCR beta chain originates from a study of Graves' ophthalmopathy and Graves' hyperthyroidism. Study findings and constraints: Sensitivity reached roughly 70% and specificity under 85% when the model predicted ophthalmopathy progression.

Note on this clonotype: The target antigen is unknown.

RNA transcripts yielded amplified TCR beta CDR3 regions. The library came from an HTBI-primed first-round RT-PCR and a second-round multiplex PCR. TCRdb independently ran MiXCR on the multiplex PCR reads; one entry per CDR3 protein. The table records 600,000 to 700,000 distinct CDR3 sequences, just over 40% of them present only once. The CDR3 is 16 residues long. CDR1 is KGHDR and CDR2 is SFDVKD in the germline V gene. V was cut by 8 bases and J by 4 bases, with 21 bases left in between. Patients with other autoimmune diseases, uncontrolled infections, pregnancy or lactation were excluded. The starting material, about 9.5 ml of fresh peripheral blood, provided the PBMCs.

This chain uses TRBV24-1 with TRBJ2-3; tentatively, D is TRBD2 (6 bases). The origin of this receptor is an adult man with Graves' ophthalmopathy. Sequenced sample: peripheral blood. The CDR3 DNA reads as TGTGCCACCATGACAGAGGGGAGGTTGAGGGCAGATACGCAGTATTTT. It encodes CATMTEGRLRADTQYF.